A selection of T cell receptor beta chains follows, all from one sample in a study of T cell responses to AZD1222 COVID-19 vaccine. The method was immunoSEQ multiplex PCR; TCRdb's version includes in-frame clones alone and lacks a portion of them. The sample holds 95,000 to 150,000 clones, 85% to 90% seen once. Specimen: peripheral blood, collected on day 0 of AZD1222 vaccination. These receptors came from an adult in good health. CDR3s include the opening cysteine and the closing phenylalanine or tryptophan. Each record gives: D gene, clone size, J gene, V gene, CDR3 protein, CDR3 DNA. A D gene is named only where the DNA matches it firmly. Expanded clones get a size class; other rows say once, few or many, or leave the size out.

d_gene: NA; abundance: NA; j_gene: TRBJ2-5; v_gene: TRBV30; CDR3aa: CAWSRGGASPKKAQYF; CDR3nt: TGTGCCTGGAGTCGAGGGGGGGCCTCTCCCAAAAAAGCCCAGTACTTC
d_gene: NA; abundance: once; j_gene: TRBJ2-7; v_gene: TRBV19; CDR3aa: CASSIVPGPYEQYF; CDR3nt: TGTGCCAGTAGTATAGTACCGGGGCCCTACGAGCAGTACTTC
d_gene: TRBD1; abundance: NA; j_gene: TRBJ2-2; v_gene: TRBV15; CDR3aa: CATSRGDRVTGELFF; CDR3nt: TGTGCCACCAGCAGAGGGGACAGGGTCACCGGGGAGCTGTTTTTT
d_gene: NA; abundance: NA; j_gene: TRBJ1-6; v_gene: TRBV6-5; CDR3aa: CASSPAGGYSPLHF; CDR3nt: TGTGCCAGCAGTCCCGCGGGGGGGTATTCACCCCTCCACTTT
d_gene: NA; abundance: NA; j_gene: TRBJ1-5; v_gene: TRBV6-1; CDR3aa: CASSDEQPQHF; CDR3nt: TGTGCCAGCAGTGATGAACAGCCCCAGCATTTT
d_gene: NA; abundance: NA; j_gene: TRBJ1-2; v_gene: TRBV6-4; CDR3aa: CASSPWGGTDGYTF; CDR3nt: TGTGCCAGCAGTCCCTGGGGGGGCACGGATGGCTACACCTTC
d_gene: NA; abundance: NA; j_gene: TRBJ2-7; v_gene: TRBV5-5; CDR3aa: CASSLEFLRTGEQYF; CDR3nt: TGTGCCAGCAGCTTGGAATTTCTGAGAACCGGCGAGCAGTACTTC
d_gene: NA; abundance: NA; j_gene: TRBJ2-3; v_gene: TRBV5-1; CDR3aa: CASSQQGDTQYF; CDR3nt: TGCGCCAGCAGCCAACAAGGGGATACGCAGTATTTT
d_gene: NA; abundance: NA; j_gene: TRBJ1-2; v_gene: TRBV2; CDR3aa: CASTPERGNGYTF; CDR3nt: TGTGCCAGCACTCCTGAGAGGGGGAACGGCTACACCTTC
d_gene: TRBD1; abundance: NA; j_gene: TRBJ2-6; v_gene: TRBV28; CDR3aa: CASRPTGGYGANVLTF; CDR3nt: TGTGCCAGCAGGCCCACAGGGGGGTATGGGGCCAACGTCCTGACTTTC
d_gene: NA; abundance: NA; j_gene: TRBJ2-3; v_gene: TRBV5-4; CDR3aa: CASSSPTGTVGTDTQYF; CDR3nt: TGTGCCAGCAGCTCACCTACAGGGACGGTTGGCACAGATACGCAGTATTTT
d_gene: NA; abundance: NA; j_gene: TRBJ2-1; v_gene: TRBV30; CDR3aa: CAWSRSSSNEQFF; CDR3nt: TGTGCCTGGAGTCGGTCCAGCTCCAATGAGCAGTTCTTC
d_gene: NA; abundance: NA; j_gene: TRBJ1-2; v_gene: TRBV10-3; CDR3aa: CAISGLGGEDGYTF; CDR3nt: TGTGCCATCAGTGGGTTGGGGGGCGAGGATGGCTACACCTTC
d_gene: TRBD1; abundance: NA; j_gene: TRBJ1-2; v_gene: TRBV7-9; CDR3aa: CASSNTGTGFGYTF; CDR3nt: TGTGCCAGCAGCAACACCGGGACAGGGTTTGGCTACACCTTC
d_gene: NA; abundance: NA; j_gene: TRBJ2-4; v_gene: TRBV5-3; CDR3aa: CARTNLPRGLEPLAKNIQYF; CDR3nt: TGTGCCAGAACCAATCTGCCCCGAGGACTCGAGCCGCTAGCCAAAAACATTCAGTACTTC
d_gene: NA; abundance: few; j_gene: TRBJ1-6; v_gene: TRBV1; CDR3aa: CTSSQDLRTDYNSPLHF; CDR3nt: TGCACCAGCAGCCAAGACCTAAGGACAGACTATAATTCACCCCTCCACTTT
d_gene: TRBD1; abundance: NA; j_gene: TRBJ2-5; v_gene: TRBV11-2; CDR3aa: CASSLGQGFRETQYF; CDR3nt: TGTGCCAGCAGCTTAGGACAGGGTTTCCGGGAGACCCAGTACTTC
d_gene: NA; abundance: once; j_gene: TRBJ1-2; v_gene: TRBV6-6; CDR3aa: CASSPQGLYGYTF; CDR3nt: TGTGCCAGCAGTCCCCAGGGGCTCTACGGCTACACCTTC
d_gene: NA; abundance: NA; j_gene: TRBJ1-2; v_gene: TRBV19; CDR3aa: CASSIWDYGYTF; CDR3nt: TGTGCCAGTAGTATTTGGGACTATGGCTACACCTTC
d_gene: TRBD2; abundance: NA; j_gene: TRBJ2-3; v_gene: TRBV5-1; CDR3aa: CASSSLAGDLQYF; CDR3nt: TGCGCCAGCAGCAGTTTAGCGGGAGACTTGCAGTATTTT
d_gene: TRBD2; abundance: NA; j_gene: TRBJ2-1; v_gene: TRBV27; CDR3aa: CASSLAGRDNYEQFF; CDR3nt: TGTGCCAGCTCCCTGGCCGGGAGGGACAATTATGAGCAGTTCTTC
d_gene: NA; abundance: NA; j_gene: TRBJ2-3; v_gene: TRBV7-3; CDR3aa: CASSLNSGVGTLGTQYF; CDR3nt: TGTGCCAGCAGCTTAAATAGCGGAGTGGGCACCCTTGGAACGCAGTATTTT
d_gene: NA; abundance: NA; j_gene: TRBJ1-1; v_gene: TRBV20-1; CDR3aa: CRALSTEAFF; CDR3nt: TGCAGGGCGCTATCCACTGAAGCTTTCTTT
d_gene: NA; abundance: NA; j_gene: TRBJ2-3; v_gene: TRBV7-2; CDR3aa: CASSLGIGGGTDTQYF; CDR3nt: TGTGCCAGCAGCTTAGGAATAGGGGGTGGTACAGATACGCAGTATTTT
d_gene: TRBD1; abundance: NA; j_gene: TRBJ1-2; v_gene: TRBV2; CDR3aa: CASNRQGSNYGYTF; CDR3nt: TGTGCCAGCAACCGACAGGGCTCTAACTATGGCTACACCTTC